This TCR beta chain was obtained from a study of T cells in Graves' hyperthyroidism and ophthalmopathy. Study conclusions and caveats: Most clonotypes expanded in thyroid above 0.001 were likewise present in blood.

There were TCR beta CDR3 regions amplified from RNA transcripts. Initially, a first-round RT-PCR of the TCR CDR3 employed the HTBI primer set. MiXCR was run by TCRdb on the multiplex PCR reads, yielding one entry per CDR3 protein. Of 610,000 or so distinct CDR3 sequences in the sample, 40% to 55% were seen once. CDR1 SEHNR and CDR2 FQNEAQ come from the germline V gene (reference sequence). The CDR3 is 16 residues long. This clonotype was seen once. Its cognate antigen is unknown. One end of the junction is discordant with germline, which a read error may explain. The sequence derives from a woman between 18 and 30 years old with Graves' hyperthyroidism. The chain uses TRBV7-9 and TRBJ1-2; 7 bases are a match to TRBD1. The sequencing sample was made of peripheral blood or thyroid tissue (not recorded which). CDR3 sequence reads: CASSSYSDRAVNGYAF. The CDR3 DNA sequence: TGTGCCAGCAGCTCTTACTCAGACAGGGCGGTTAATGGCTACGCCTTC.